One and the same sample provided the 3 T cell receptor beta chains below, sequenced in a study of T-cell memory formation after mild COVID-19. MiXCR was run by TCRdb on the 5' RACE reads, yielding one entry per CDR3 protein. Seen here are under 550,000 distinct CDR3 sequences, about 20% observed once, and the top ten hold about 12%. Sequenced material: PBMCs or a T cell subset sorted from them (not recorded which). The receptors derive from an adult woman who had mild COVID-19 (a few samples of this study predate the infection). Cell type and time point are not known.

This chain connects TRBV12-3 or TRBV12-4 to TRBJ1-2; D uncertain. V dropped 0 bases and J dropped 8 bases, with 10 bases sitting between them. This CDR3 region has 13 residues. The CDR3 sequence is CASSLALLSGYTF. CDR3 nucleotides: TGTGCCAGCAGTTTAGCGCTTCTGAGCGGCTACACCTTC.

This clonotype was seen ten or more times. The chain joins TRBV7-9 to TRBJ2-7; tentatively, D is TRBD1 (6 bases). The V gene's germline CDR1 is SEHNR and CDR2 FQNEAQ (reference sequence). The CDR3 totals 15 residues. V lost 2 bases and J 5 bases, leaving 16 bases between the germline ends. The CDR3 loop is CASSLPQTGSNEQYF. DNA for the CDR3: TGTGCCAGCAGCTTACCTCAAACAGGGTCTAACGAGCAGTACTTC. The complete variable domain, with remaining parts taken from reference TRBV7-9 and TRBJ2-7, reads DTGVSQNPRHKITKRGQNVTFRCDPISEHNRLYWYRQTLGQGPEFLTYFQNEAQLEKSRLLSDRFSAERPKGSFSTLEIQRTEQGDSAMYLCASSLPQTGSNEQYFGPGTRLTVT.

In its sample, this clonotype was seen a few times. The DNA for the CDR3 is TGTGCCAGCAGCGTAGTGGGGGGGATCCAAGAGACCCAGTACTTC. Its protein is CASSVVGGIQETQYF. The chain links TRBV9 to TRBJ2-5; 7 nucleotides align to TRBD2. Looked up from germline, CDR1 is SGDLS and CDR2 is YYNGEE. V lost 0 bases and J lost 1; bases outside the gene matches: 3. The CDR3 totals 15 residues.